This entry lists 6 T cell receptor beta chains sequenced from one sample in a study of T cells in Graves' hyperthyroidism and ophthalmopathy. TCR beta CDR3 regions were amplified from RNA. RT-PCR in the first round (using the HTBI primer set) targeted the TCR CDR3. TCRdb fed the multiplex PCR reads into MiXCR, producing one record per CDR3 protein. The sample yields 350,000 or so distinct CDR3 sequences, over 15% seen once. Sequenced: blood. The receptors were gathered from a woman in her forties with Graves' ophthalmopathy.

This clonotype was detected many times. A read error may be the cause here, since a much bigger clone is one base away. The genes are TRBV6-2 or TRBV6-3 and TRBJ1-2, with D unresolved. This CDR3 has 14 amino acids. Germline assignment: CDR1 MNHEY and CDR2 SVGEGT. CDR3 protein: CARSARNRPYGYTF. CDR3 DNA sequence: TGTGCCCGCAGTGCTCGTAACAGACCTTATGGCTACACCTTC.

The chain is built from TRBV28 and TRBJ2-7; D ambiguous. Between the trimmed V and J ends, which lost 5 bases and 3 bases, there was a span of 14 bases. The V gene's germline CDR1 is MDHEN and CDR2 SYDVKM. The CDR3 sequence is 14 residues long. The CDR3 DNA is TGTGCCAGCAGTCCGCGGCGGATGATCTACGAGCAGTACTTC. Translation gives CASSPRRMIYEQYF.

Ten or more counts support this clonotype. The V gene is TRBV27, the J gene TRBJ2-3; D is uncertain. The germline V gene has CDR1 MNHEY and CDR2 SMNVEV (reference sequence). The CDR3 covers 13 residues. V lost 7 bases, J lost 4 bases, and 12 bases lay in between. CDR3 region: CASTTVESDTQYF. The CDR3 DNA reads TGTGCCAGCACTACAGTGGAGTCAGATACGCAGTATTTT.

The chain combines TRBV19 with TRBJ2-5; the match to TRBD1 covers 8 bases. The length of the CDR3 is 14 residues. Trimming removed 5 bases from V and 5 bases from J; junction bases left unmatched: 7. Germline V gives CDR1 LNHDA, CDR2 SQIVND (reference sequence). The CDR3 sequence: CASSPQGAVETQYF. CDR3 nucleotide sequence: TGTGCCAGTAGTCCCCAGGGGGCGGTTGAGACCCAGTACTTC. The entire variable domain, with the rest obtained from reference TRBV19 and TRBJ2-5, is as follows: DGGITQSPKYLFRKEGQNVTLSCEQNLNHDAMYWYRQDPGQGLRLIYYSQIVNDFQKGDIAEGYSVSREKKESFPLTVTSAQKNPTAFYLCASSPQGAVETQYFGPGTRLLVL.

There are many counts of this clonotype. The chain uses TRBV9 and TRBJ1-1, with 7 bases fitting TRBD1. With 0 bases clipped from V and 5 bases from J, the junction kept 7 bases outside the gene matches. Germline V gene sequence: CDR1 SGDLS, CDR2 YYNGEE. The CDR3 has 15 residues. CDR3 nucleotides: TGTGCCAGCAGCGTAGAACCTGCAGGGGGGACTGAAGCTTTCTTT. Translating gives CASSVEPAGGTEAFF.

At least ten counts were recorded for this clonotype. The V and J genes are TRBV6-1 and TRBJ2-1, with D hard to call. CDR1 is MNHNS, CDR2 SASEGT, per germline. Trimming cost V 2 bases and J 9 bases, with 5 bases left between them. The CDR3 is 11 amino acids. The CDR3 sequence is CASSESAEQFF. The CDR3 nucleotides read TGTGCCAGCAGTGAATCCGCTGAGCAGTTCTTC.